Listed below are T cell receptor beta chains from one sample, sequenced in a study of regulatory T cells in long-lasting Graves disease. TCRdb reprocessed the multiplex PCR reads via MiXCR and lists one record per CDR3 protein. The table includes 300,000 to 400,000 distinct CDR3 sequences, roughly a sixth detected once. Sequenced material: peripheral blood mononuclear cells (PBMCs), taken at new diagnosis, from a patient treated with antithyroid drugs. The receptor set was obtained from a female donor with Graves disease. The CDR3 runs from the conserved cysteine through the conserved F or W. The D gene is left open where the match is weak. Size is stated for part of the rows, as once, few or many counts, or as a class when the clone is expanded.

- TRBJ1-4 TRBV12-3/TRBV12-4 many CASRPTNEPNEKLFF TGTGCCAGCAGACCGACCAATGAACCTAATGAAAAACTGTTTTTT
- TRBJ1-1 TRBV13 many CASSLWGMNTEAFF TGTGCCAGCAGCTTATGGGGGATGAACACTGAAGCTTTCTTT
- TRBJ1-1 TRBV15 few CATSRDDMNTEAFF TGTGCCACCAGCAGAGATGATATGAACACTGAAGCTTTCTTT
TRBD2 TRBJ2-1 TRBV12-3/TRBV12-4 many CASSPELAGGRWDEQFF TGTGCCAGCAGCCCTGAACTAGCGGGGGGGCGGTGGGATGAGCAGTTCTTC
TRBD1 TRBJ2-4 TRBV6-2/TRBV6-3 many CASSDTGGRNIQYF TGTGCCAGCAGTGATACAGGGGGCAGGAACATTCAGTACTTC
TRBD2 TRBJ2-7 TRBV5-1 many CASSRGLAGYEQYF TGCGCCAGCAGCCGGGGACTAGCGGGGTACGAGCAGTACTTC
- TRBJ1-2 TRBV27 many CASRNLQGRGYTF TGTGCCAGCAGAAATCTACAGGGTCGGGGCTACACCTTC
- TRBJ1-2 TRBV18 - CASSPSRENGYTF TGTGCCAGCTCACCATCCAGGGAGAATGGCTACACCTTC
- TRBJ2-4 TRBV6-4 - CASSDSGGIQYF TGTGCCAGCAGTGACTCGGGGGGCATTCAGTACTTC
TRBD2 TRBJ2-3 TRBV7-2 many CASSLGVAGVQGDTQYF TGTGCCAGCAGCTTAGGCGTTGCGGGAGTACAAGGAGATACGCAGTATTTT
TRBD2 TRBJ2-1 TRBV18 few CASSSAASGAPEQFF TGTGCCAGCTCATCTGCGGCTAGCGGGGCCCCTGAGCAGTTCTTC
- TRBJ2-5 TRBV11-2 many CASSLVPPPRETQYF TGTGCCAGCAGCTTAGTACCCCCACCCCGGGAGACCCAGTACTTC
TRBD1 TRBJ2-4 TRBV2 many CASRATEMDRGQLAKNIQYF TGTGCCAGCAGGGCGACCGAAATGGACAGGGGGCAGTTGGCCAAAAACATTCAGTACTTC
- TRBJ1-1 TRBV28 - CASSDAVVRNTEAFF TGTGCCAGCAGTGACGCGGTGGTTCGGAACACTGAAGCTTTCTTT
TRBD2 TRBJ2-3 TRBV7-2 - CASSLVGRAFEDTQYF TGTGCCAGCAGCTTAGTTGGGAGGGCCTTTGAGGATACGCAGTATTTT
- TRBJ2-5 TRBV4-1 few CASSQERETQYF TGCGCCAGCAGCCAAGAACGGGAGACCCAGTACTTC
TRBD1 TRBJ1-1 TRBV13 many CASSSGTGGFTEAFF TGTGCCAGCAGCTCCGGGACAGGGGGCTTCACTGAAGCTTTCTTT
- TRBJ1-5 TRBV28 - CASSSYRRGGNQPQHF TGTGCCAGCAGTTCATACCGCCGTGGGGGCAATCAGCCCCAGCATTTT
TRBD1 TRBJ1-6 TRBV5-5 many CASKAGTVNSPLHF TGTGCCAGCAAGGCCGGGACAGTTAATTCACCCCTCCACTTT
- TRBJ1-1 TRBV27 many CASSFFFQGKGTEAFF TGTGCCAGCAGTTTCTTCTTCCAGGGTAAAGGCACTGAAGCTTTCTTT
TRBD1 TRBJ1-4 TRBV6-1 many CASSVGGTGGQNEKLFF TGTGCCAGCAGTGTCGGCGGGACAGGGGGCCAAAATGAAAAACTGTTTTTT
- TRBJ1-4 TRBV6-1 many CASQPKPRHGDEKLFF TGTGCCAGCCAACCAAAACCGCGACACGGGGATGAAAAACTGTTTTTT
TRBD1 TRBJ2-5 TRBV7-2 - CASSWGQGSRETQYF TGTGCCAGCAGCTGGGGACAGGGGAGTCGGGAGACCCAGTACTTC
TRBD1 TRBJ2-7 TRBV6-2/TRBV6-3 - CASSGGTGSYEQYF TGTGCCAGCAGCGGTGGGACAGGGTCCTACGAGCAGTACTTC
- TRBJ2-7 TRBV2 many CASRPTGTDYEQYF TGTGCCAGCAGACCGACAGGGACTGACTACGAGCAGTACTTC
- TRBJ2-2 TRBV5-1 many CASSPANTGELFF TGTGCCAGCTCACCAGCGAACACCGGGGAGCTGTTTTTT
TRBD1 TRBJ1-1 TRBV5-1 many CASSFDPAQGAGTEAFF TGCGCCAGCAGCTTCGATCCGGCACAGGGGGCTGGCACTGAAGCTTTCTTT
TRBD1 TRBJ1-5 TRBV7-2 many CASSLHTGVNQPQHF TGTGCCAGCAGTTTACACACAGGGGTCAATCAGCCCCAGCATTTT
TRBD1 TRBJ2-3 TRBV2 - CASRQGFRTDTQYF TGTGCCAGTCGACAGGGGTTTCGCACAGATACGCAGTATTTT
TRBD1 TRBJ1-2 TRBV5-1 many CASSWEGGDGYTF TGCGCCAGCAGCTGGGAAGGGGGCGATGGCTACACCTTC
- TRBJ2-5 TRBV7-2 many CASSLAAPRETQYF TGTGCCAGCAGCTTAGCGGCGCCGAGGGAGACCCAGTACTTC
- TRBJ1-6 TRBV12-3/TRBV12-4 - CASSLGRGPLHF TGTGCCAGCAGTTTAGGTCGGGGGCCCCTCCACTTT
TRBD1 TRBJ2-3 TRBV6-5 many CASSYRTGATDTQYF TGTGCCAGCAGTTACCGAACAGGGGCCACAGATACGCAGTATTTT
TRBD2 TRBJ2-1 TRBV7-2 - CASSFSGSNEQFF TGTGCCAGCAGCTTTAGCGGGAGTAATGAGCAGTTCTTC
TRBD2 TRBJ2-7 TRBV6-1 - CAIHTGGASGSYEQYF TGTGCCATACATACCGGGGGGGCTAGCGGGAGCTACGAGCAGTACTTC
TRBD1 TRBJ1-1 TRBV3-1 - CASGRQGASSDTEAFF TGTGCCAGCGGCCGACAGGGGGCGTCGAGCGACACTGAAGCTTTCTTT
- TRBJ1-2 TRBV3-1 many CASSPMGPTNYGYTF TGTGCCAGCAGCCCTATGGGACCCACTAACTATGGCTACACCTTC
- TRBJ1-1 TRBV6-2/TRBV6-3 many CASSYWDGTHTNEAFF TGTGCCAGCAGTTACTGGGACGGGACACATACAAATGAAGCTTTCTTT
- TRBJ1-1 TRBV5-8 many CASSLGDHKNTEAFF TGTGCCAGCAGCCTGGGGGACCATAAGAACACTGAAGCTTTCTTT
- TRBJ2-1 TRBV20-1 many CSARSDHSYNEQFF TGCAGTGCCCGGTCGGACCACTCCTACAATGAGCAGTTCTTC
- TRBJ2-7 TRBV5-1 many CASSFSQGGPYEQYF TGCGCCAGCAGCTTTAGCCAGGGGGGTCCCTACGAGCAGTACTTC
- TRBJ2-7 TRBV7-2 many CASSDSRHEQYF TGTGCCAGCAGTGACAGTAGGCACGAGCAGTACTTC
- TRBJ1-4 TRBV7-3 - CASSLMGGDEKLFF TGTGCCAGCAGCTTAATGGGGGGGGATGAAAAACTGTTTTTT
- TRBJ2-4 TRBV11-2 many CASSSDTLGNIQYF TGTGCCAGCAGCTCGGACACCCTCGGAAACATTCAGTACTTC
- TRBJ1-5 TRBV12-3/TRBV12-4 many CASSASGVGNQPQHF TGTGCCAGCAGTGCGTCGGGTGTAGGCAATCAGCCCCAGCATTTT
- TRBJ2-7 TRBV7-9 - CASSLEWQGGYEQYF TGTGCCAGCAGTTTAGAGTGGCAGGGGGGCTACGAGCAGTACTTC
- TRBJ2-3 TRBV7-2 many CASARGGSTDTQYF TGTGCCAGTGCACGCGGCGGGAGCACAGATACGCAGTATTTT
- TRBJ1-5 TRBV30 many CASGQSSDQPQHF TGTGCCAGTGGACAGTCCTCCGATCAGCCCCAGCATTTT
- TRBJ2-3 TRBV29-1 many CSVDSALADTQYF TGCAGCGTTGACTCTGCGCTAGCGGATACGCAGTATTTT
- TRBJ2-4 TRBV4-3 many CASSQGRLAKNIQYF TGCGCCAGCAGCCAAGGGCGTTTAGCCAAAAACATTCAGTACTTC
- TRBJ1-3 TRBV3-1 - CATSRLGASGNTIYF TGTGCCACATCGCGGCTGGGGGCGTCTGGAAACACCATATATTTT
- TRBJ2-1 TRBV11-2 many CASSLTSYNEQFF TGTGCCAGCAGCTTAACTTCCTACAATGAGCAGTTCTTC
- TRBJ1-4 TRBV2 many CASSHLSGTNEKLFF TGTGCCAGCAGCCACCTTTCGGGGACTAATGAAAAACTGTTTTTT
- TRBJ2-1 TRBV24-1 few CATRVGGEQFF TGTGCCACCCGTGTCGGAGGAGAGCAGTTCTTC
TRBD1 TRBJ1-5 TRBV12-3/TRBV12-4 - CASSRQGNGNQPQHF TGTGCCAGCAGCCGACAGGGAAACGGCAATCAGCCCCAGCATTTT